The T cell receptor beta chain described here comes from a study of blood T cell repertoires in COVID-19. The repertoire was sequenced with immunoSEQ multiplex PCR; TCRdb's copy has only in-frame clones and lacks some. The sample carries roughly 150,000 clones, 70% to 90% recorded once. Trimming cost V 1 base and J 4 bases; bases outside gene matches: 9. This CDR3 region has 17 residues. Germline V gives CDR1 SNHLY, CDR2 FYNNEI. The specimen sequenced was peripheral blood. This chain links TRBV2 with TRBJ2-1, with 8 positions matching TRBD2. This clonotype originated in a human donor in a cohort sampled during active COVID-19. The CDR3 reads CASSEVTDLAGYNEQFF. CDR3 DNA: TGTGCCAGCAGTGAAGTGACCGATTTAGCGGGGTACAATGAGCAGTTCTTC. Together with reference TRBV2 and TRBJ2-1, the CDR3 gives the full variable domain: EPEVTQTPSHQVTQMGQEVILRCVPISNHLYFYWYRQILGQKVEFLVSFYNNEISEKSEIFDDQFSVERPDGSNFTLKIRSTKLEDSAMYFCASSEVTDLAGYNEQFFGPGTRLTVL.